Listed here are 7 T cell receptor beta chains from one sample, sequenced in a study of blood T cell repertoires in COVID-19. Repertoires were generated with immunoSEQ multiplex PCR, while TCRdb's copy carries only in-frame clones and drops some. The sample includes more than 100,000 clones, about four fifths of them seen just once. Sequences were obtained from peripheral blood. Source of these receptors: a woman aged 30 to 39 who had recovered from COVID-19.

The chain joins TRBV7-9 to TRBJ1-2; 8 bases fit TRBD1. CDR3 length: 17 residues. Germline V gene lookup returns CDR1 SEHNR and CDR2 FQNEAQ (reference sequence). The trim removed 1 base at V and 2 bases at J, leaving 9 bases unmatched. The DNA of the CDR3 is TGTGCCAGCAGCTTAGTAGGTGGACAGGGATACAACTATGGCTACACCTTC. This codes for CASSLVGGQGYNYGYTF. Drawing the rest from reference TRBV7-9 and TRBJ1-2, the complete variable domain is DTGVSQNPRHKITKRGQNVTFRCDPISEHNRLYWYRQTLGQGPEFLTYFQNEAQLEKSRLLSDRFSAERPKGSFSTLEIQRTEQGDSAMYLCASSLVGGQGYNYGYTFGSGTRLTVV.

The chain couples TRBV4-2 to TRBJ2-5; no definite D call. In germline, CDR1 is LGHNA, CDR2 YNFKEQ. The CDR3 runs 15 residues. V dropped 1 base and J dropped 2 bases, with 11 bases sitting between them. CDR3 nucleotide sequence: TGTGCCAGCAGCCAAGGTGAAAATCGGCAAGAGACCCAGTACTTC. Translated: CASSQGENRQETQYF.

The chain has TRBV7-9 and TRBJ2-7, with D tentatively TRBD2 (5 bases). Germline V CDR1 and CDR2: SEHNR, FQNEAQ (reference sequence). CDR3 length: 15 amino acids. Trimming took 5 bases from V and 4 from J, leaving 18 bases between them. CDR3 protein: CASSRSGQSSYEQYF. For the CDR3, the DNA is TGTGCCAGCAGCCGCAGCGGCCAATCATCTTACGAGCAGTACTTC. Supplemented by reference TRBV7-9 and TRBJ2-7, the full variable domain reads DTGVSQNPRHKITKRGQNVTFRCDPISEHNRLYWYRQTLGQGPEFLTYFQNEAQLEKSRLLSDRFSAERPKGSFSTLEIQRTEQGDSAMYLCASSRSGQSSYEQYFGPGTRLTVT.

In DNA, the CDR3 is TGTGCCACCAGCAGAGATGAGACTAACACTGAAGCTTTCTTT. The encoded protein is CATSRDETNTEAFF. The chain carries TRBV15 and TRBJ1-1; D uncertain. This CDR3 has 14 amino acids. The germline gives CDR1 LNHNV, CDR2 YYDKDF (reference sequence). V lost 0 bases and J lost 2, with 7 bases in between.

V is TRBV4-2 and J is TRBJ2-3; 8 bases align to TRBD2. The CDR3 extends over 17 amino acids. J lost 1 base, V lost 0 bases, and 6 bases had no gene match. CDR1 and CDR2 (germline): LGHNA, YNFKEQ. In DNA form, the CDR3 reads TGTGCCAGCAGCCAAGACCCCTCGCGGGGGGGCACAGATACGCAGTATTTT. As protein: CASSQDPSRGGTDTQYF.

This clone was recorded only once. The sample has other DNA sequences that encode this CDR3 too. The V call is TRBV5-6, the J call TRBJ1-6; TRBD1 aligns across 8 bases. V was pared by 2 bases and J by 7 bases, with 2 bases of the junction left unmatched. The CDR3 length is 14 residues. Per germline, CDR1 SGHDT and CDR2 YYEEEE. CDR3 in amino acids: CASSFGQGNSPLHF. The DNA of the CDR3 is TGTGCCAGCAGCTTTGGACAGGGAAATTCACCCCTCCACTTT. The variable domain in full, completed from reference TRBV5-6 and TRBJ1-6, reads DAGVTQSPTHLIKTRGQQVTLRCSPKSGHDTVSWYQQALGQGPQFIFQYYEEEERQRGNFPDRFSGHQFPNYSSELNVNALLLGDSALYLCASSFGQGNSPLHFGNGTRLTVT.

The chain couples TRBV14 to TRBJ2-3, with D perhaps matching TRBD2 (6 bases). The CDR3 contains 14 residues. Germline CDR1 and CDR2: SGHDN and FVKESK. Trimming stripped 1 base from V and 4 bases from J, with 9 bases between. The CDR3 DNA reads as TGTGCCAGCAGCCAAGCCGGGAGACCAGATACGCAGTATTTT. This translates into CASSQAGRPDTQYF.